Many counts were recorded for the clone carrying this T cell receptor (beta chain). No antigen is known for it. TCRdb reanalysed the RACE reads using MiXCR and keeps one entry per CDR3 protein. The table includes under 300,000 distinct CDR3 sequences, around 7% detected once. CDR3 length equals 14 residues. The ends lost 5 bases at V and 5 bases at J; junction bases unmatched: 6. These data come from a study of human T cells and chemical hapten exposure. Notes on the study in general: Donors in the study had alopecia, meaning their immune response may differ from healthy people's.

Time point of the sample: pre-sensitization, week 0. Regarding treatment: therapeutic diphenylcyclopropenone sensitization with weekly scalp DPC. This receptor was taken from a man between 18 and 29 years old with alopecia areata. Some clones in this sample may be carry-over from other donors' samples. Source: whole blood, taken in connection with sensitization to the hapten diphenylcyclopropenone (DPC). The gene calls are TRBV12-3 or TRBV12-4 and TRBJ2-7, with 10 bases aligning to TRBD1. The DNA of the CDR3 is TGTGCCAGCAGTCCCCGGGACAGGGGCCACGAGCAGTACTTC. Translation: CASSPRDRGHEQYF.